Sequencing of this T cell receptor beta chain was carried out in a study of technical replicates of blood from a few donors. The CDR3 consists of 16 residues. CDR1 SGHVS and CDR2 FQNEAQ come from the germline V gene. Between the trimmed V and J ends, which lost 1 base and 5 bases, there was a span of 14 bases. Some clones are missing from TCRdb's copy, which holds only in-frame ones; the method was immunoSEQ multiplex PCR. The sample contains approximately 89,000 clones, 94% of which appear only once. This clone has a single count. The TCR was taken from a human donor in good health. The chain couples TRBV7-8 to TRBJ1-4, with D possibly matching TRBD1 (5 bases). The specimen sequenced was T cells isolated from PBMCs. The chain's CDR3 is CASSLVGEGRNEKLFF. The CDR3 coding sequence is TGTGCCAGCAGCTTAGTAGGGGAGGGACGAAATGAAAAACTGTTTTTT.